Listed here are 21 T cell receptor beta chains from one sample, sequenced in a study of blood T cells in healthy people across ages. Alongside a J-beta primer mix, a sample-barcoded 5' primer served in a second PCR lasting about 7 to 12 cycles. A single record per CDR3 protein comes from TCRdb applying MiXCR to the 5' RACE reads. Of under 1,100,000 distinct CDR3 sequences listed, approximately 26% are singletons. The sample was also reused in another study, on T cells of mothers and their children.

The sequenced sample was blood. All receptors derive from a girl aged 2 to 10 in good health.

The sample holds a few counts of this clonotype. The J gene is TRBJ1-4, the V gene TRBV7-8, with D uncertain. The V end was cut by 3 bases, the J end by 8 bases, with 13 bases between. This CDR3 is 14 amino acids long. Germline values: CDR1 SGHVS, CDR2 FQNEAQ. This CDR3 is CASSLKEVNEKLFF. The CDR3 coding sequence is TGTGCCAGCAGCTTGAAGGAAGTGAACGAAAAACTGTTTTTT.

This clonotype was counted ten times or more. The V call is TRBV12-3 or TRBV12-4, the J call TRBJ2-3; a weak D match, TRBD2 (6 bases). The V and J ends lost 3 bases and 2 bases respectively, with 9 bases between them. CDR3 size: 14 residues. The DNA for the CDR3 is TGTGCCAGCAGTTTGGCGGGGTCCACAGATACGCAGTATTTT. Translating gives CASSLAGSTDTQYF.

This clonotype was found many times. The chain combines TRBV6-6 with TRBJ2-5; D remains ambiguous. The V end lost 7 bases, the J end lost 5 bases, and 11 bases lay between the germline ends. CDR3 length: 12 amino acids. Germline values: CDR1 MNHNY, CDR2 SVGAGI (reference sequence). In nucleotides, the CDR3 is TGTGCCAGCAAGGACCTAGGGGAGACCCAGTACTTC. Protein sequence: CASKDLGETQYF.

V is TRBV4-3 and J is TRBJ2-5; 7 nucleotides agree with TRBD1. The J call is doubtful: the DNA matches TRBJ2-1 better. CDR1 and CDR2 from the germline V gene are LGHNA and YSLEER. This CDR3 is built from 16 residues. CDR3 sequence reads: CASSHAHTGDTNEQFF. The CDR3 nucleotides are TGCGCCAGCAGCCACGCCCACACAGGGGATACGAATGAGCAGTTCTTC.

J is TRBJ1-1 and V is TRBV29-1; TRBD1 aligns across 8 bases. The CDR3 loop spans 14 amino acids. V trimming: 1 base; J trimming: 4 bases; junction bases outside the gene matches: 5. Germline CDR1 SQVTM, CDR2 ANQGSEA. Here the CDR3 DNA reads TGCAGCGTTGAAGCTCGGCAGGGGGCCACTGAAGCTTTCTTT. This translates into CSVEARQGATEAFF.

This clonotype has just a few counts. This rearrangement joins TRBV7-9 to TRBJ1-4, with 7 bases matching TRBD1. CDR3 length: 14 amino acids. V trimming: 5 bases; J trimming: 7 bases; junction bases outside the gene matches: 7. Germline V lookup: CDR1 SEHNR, CDR2 FQNEAQ (reference sequence). CDR3 sequence (DNA): TGTGCCAGCAGCCCGAGACAGGGAATTGAAAAACTGTTTTTT. Protein product: CASSPRQGIEKLFF.

The V call is TRBV11-3, the J call TRBJ2-7; D ambiguous. Germline CDR1 SGHNT, CDR2 YENEEA. The V gene lost 4 bases and the J gene lost 7 bases, with 8 bases spanning the gap. The CDR3 runs to 11 residues. Here the CDR3 reads CASSSSQEQYF. The CDR3 DNA follows: TGTGCCAGCAGCTCGTCTCAAGAGCAGTACTTC.

Comments on this clonotype: One junction end disagrees with the germline gene, perhaps due to a read error. V and J are TRBV29-1 and TRBJ1-1; D is possibly TRBD1 (5 bases). CDR3 length: 13 amino acids. The germline V gene has CDR1 SQVTM and CDR2 ANQGSEA. The CDR3, as DNA: TGCAGCGCATCCGCGGGACCGAACACTGAAGCTTTATTT. Translation: CSASAGPNTEALF.

This CDR3 is CASSYPPGTGETQYF. CDR3 sequence (DNA): TGTGCCAGCAGTTATCCCCCAGGGACTGGGGAGACCCAGTACTTC. The chain is built from TRBV6-2 or TRBV6-3 and TRBJ2-5; tentatively, D is TRBD2 (6 bases). The ends were cut back, 3 bases at V and 5 bases at J, with 16 bases in the middle. This CDR3 is built from 15 residues. The germline CDR1 and CDR2 sequences are MNHEY and SVGEGT.

V usage is TRBV28 and J usage is TRBJ2-5; D uncertain. In germline, CDR1 is MDHEN, CDR2 SYDVKM. With 6 bases removed from V and 5 bases from J, the gap between germline ends came to 16 bases. The CDR3 sequence is 14 residues long. The CDR3 DNA sequence: TGTGCCAGCAGCCCCCCCGTCCGTAGTGAGACCCAGTACTTC. Protein: CASSPPVRSETQYF. The full variable domain, with the rest looked up from reference TRBV28 and TRBJ2-5, is DVKVTQSSRYLVKRTGEKVFLECVQDMDHENMFWYRQDPGLGLRLIYFSYDVKMKEKGDIPEGYSVSREKKERFSLILESASTNQTSMYLCASSPPVRSETQYFGPGTRLLVL.

This clonotype has more than one count but fewer than ten. This CDR3 reads CASRPTGQADRWTQYF. CDR3 DNA: TGTGCCAGCAGACCTACTGGACAGGCCGACCGGTGGACCCAGTACTTC. The V gene is TRBV6-6, the J gene TRBJ2-5; 7 bases map to TRBD1. The CDR3 loop spans 16 amino acids. Germline V gives CDR1 MNHNY, CDR2 SVGAGI (reference sequence). The J segment lost 7 bases and the V segment lost 6 bases, leaving 17 bases of the junction unmatched.

The chain links TRBV5-1 to TRBJ1-2; no reliable D call. CDR3 length: 15 amino acids. V was clipped by 0 bases and J by 4 bases, with 13 bases between them. Looked up from germline, CDR1 is SGHRS and CDR2 is YFSETQ. For the CDR3, the DNA is TGCGCCAGCAGCTTGGAAACCCCGGGTTCCTATGGCTACACCTTC. This gives the protein CASSLETPGSYGYTF.

The chain carries TRBV4-3 and TRBJ2-7, with a tentative D call TRBD1 (6 bases). Trimming took 0 bases from V and 3 from J, leaving 12 bases between them. From germline, CDR1 is LGHNA and CDR2 YSLEER. The CDR3 extends over 15 amino acids. Written as DNA, the CDR3 is TGCGCCAGCAGCCAAGAGAAAGTAGGGGGCTACGAGCAGTACTTC. Amino acid sequence: CASSQEKVGGYEQYF.

The chain combines TRBV10-3 with TRBJ2-3, with 11 bases that match TRBD2. CDR3 length: 20 amino acids. Germline lookup yields CDR1 ENHRY and CDR2 SYGVKD. V shed 0 bases, J shed 2 bases, and the junction held 13 bases outside the gene matches. CDR3 in DNA: TGTGCCATCAGTGAGTCGAGGGGGACTAGCGGACTCAGGGACACAGATACGCAGTATTTT. It yields the protein CAISESRGTSGLRDTDTQYF.

V gene TRBV12-3 or TRBV12-4 combines with J gene TRBJ2-1; no clear D. Deletions cut 3 bases from V and 9 bases from J, with 9 bases between. The CDR3 totals 12 residues. This CDR3 is CASSLVTGEQFF. CDR3 sequence (DNA): TGTGCCAGCAGTTTGGTTACGGGTGAGCAGTTCTTC.

The rearrangement uses TRBV18 and TRBJ2-2; perhaps TRBD1 as D (5 bases). Germline-derived CDR1 and CDR2 are KGHSH and LQKENI. The CDR3 runs to 14 residues. V was trimmed by 3 bases and J by 10 bases, leaving 15 bases between them. CDR3 DNA: TGTGCCAGCTCACCCCATCGACAGTACATGGAGCTGTTTTTT. Protein product: CASSPHRQYMELFF. The full variable domain, in which reference TRBV18 and TRBJ2-2 provide the parts outside the CDR3, is NAGVMQNPRHLVRRRGQEARLRCSPMKGHSHVYWYRQLPEEGLKFMVYLQKENIIDESGMPKERFSAEFPKEGPSILRIQQVVRGDSAAYFCASSPHRQYMELFFGEGSRLTVL.

This clonotype was counted between two and nine times. This chain uses TRBV12-3 or TRBV12-4 with TRBJ2-3; TRBD2 matches 7 bases. J gave up 2 bases and V 6 bases, and 14 bases lay outside the gene matches. CDR3 size: 17 residues. CDR3 in DNA: TGTGCCAGCAGCCCCTTCTTGGGGGAGGGCCTCACAGATACGCAGTATTTT. This codes for CASSPFLGEGLTDTQYF.

V usage is TRBV5-1 and J usage is TRBJ1-1; possible D gene TRBD1, 6 bases. CDR1 SGHRS and CDR2 YFSETQ come from the germline V gene. The CDR3 consists of 15 residues. Trimming pared 7 bases from V and 4 bases from J, leaving 20 bases between. As DNA, the CDR3 is TGCGCCAGCGGACCGCAGGGGATCGTCGGCACTGAAGCTTTCTTT. Protein product: CASGPQGIVGTEAFF.

This clonotype was detected ten times or more. The rearrangement joins TRBV29-1 to TRBJ1-2, with D possibly being TRBD1 (5 bases). V shed 4 bases and J shed 3 bases, with 9 bases lying between them. The CDR3 is made up of 12 amino acids. CDR1 is SQVTM, CDR2 ANQGSEA, per germline. The CDR3 bases are TGCAGCGTTGTGAGGGGAGACTATGGCTACACCTTC. Amino acid sequence: CSVVRGDYGYTF.

The chain uses TRBV20-1 and TRBJ2-7; no clear D gene. The J call may be mistaken, given a closer DNA end match to TRBJ2-1. The CDR3 contains 14 residues. Looked up from germline, CDR1 is DFQATT and CDR2 is SNEGSKA (reference sequence). The CDR3 DNA is TGCAGTGCAATCTCAGCGTCCGACTACAATGAGCAGTTCTTC. It encodes CSAISASDYNEQFF.

CDR3 loop: CASSPDRARNQPQHF. The CDR3 nucleotides are TGTGCCAGCAGCCCGGACAGGGCTCGCAATCAGCCCCAGCATTTT. V gene TRBV7-2 combines with J gene TRBJ1-5; 8 bases align to TRBD1. Germline CDR1 SGHTA, CDR2 FQGNSA. The CDR3 has 15 amino acids. The ends lost 5 bases at V and 2 bases at J; junction bases unmatched: 5.